This passage covers 5 T cell receptor beta chains from one sample sequenced in a study of shared clonotypes between healthy human individuals. Sequencing was performed with immunoSEQ multiplex PCR; in TCRdb, only in-frame clones are kept and a portion is missing. The repertoire has over 950,000 clones, 77% of them found once; the top ten carry 0.85% to 1%. Sample: memory CD4+ T cells from PBMCs. Subset of the sample: CD45RA-negative fraction. The receptors shown here come from a man aged 18 to 29 in good health. Some clones in this sample may be carry-over from other donors' samples.

The chain uses TRBV14 and TRBJ2-7, with 9 bases that match TRBD1. V gave up 4 bases and J gave up 0 bases; unmatched junction bases: 1. The CDR3 extends over 14 amino acids. From germline, CDR1 is SGHDN and CDR2 FVKESK. The CDR3 is CASSRGQGSYEQYF. The CDR3 bases are TGTGCCAGCAGCCGGGGACAGGGCTCCTACGAGCAGTACTTC.

The rearrangement links TRBV7-3 to TRBJ2-7; TRBD2 aligns across 10 bases. With 5 bases clipped from V and 5 bases from J, the junction kept 6 bases outside the gene matches. The length of the CDR3 is 14 residues. Germline assignment: CDR1 SGHTA and CDR2 FQGTGA. The CDR3 coding sequence is TGTGCCAGCAGCCTAGCGGGAGCTCTCGACGAGCAGTACTTC. Translation: CASSLAGALDEQYF.

The V call is TRBV6-6, the J call TRBJ2-2; D uncertain. Trimming cost V 5 bases and J 0 bases, with 7 bases left between them. CDR1 is MNHNY, CDR2 SVGAGI, per germline (reference sequence). This CDR3 region has 14 residues. The CDR3 bases are TGTGCCAGCAGTAGCCGGACGAACACCGGGGAGCTGTTTTTT. This sequence encodes CASSSRTNTGELFF.

The chain recombines TRBV2 with TRBJ2-7; D not resolved. V lost 5 bases and J 2 bases, leaving 13 bases between the germline ends. This CDR3 region has 14 residues. The germline CDR1 and CDR2 sequences are SNHLY and FYNNEI. CDR3 sequence reads: CASSSDGGAYEQYF. The CDR3 region has the DNA TGTGCCAGCAGTTCCGACGGTGGGGCCTACGAGCAGTACTTC.

This sequence joins TRBV5-1 and TRBJ2-1; TRBD2 matches at 7 bases. Germline lookup yields CDR1 SGHRS and CDR2 YFSETQ. V lost 7 bases to trimming and J lost 0 bases; unmatched junction nucleotides: 1. This CDR3 comprises 13 residues. The CDR3 is CASGGGSYNEQFF. The CDR3 nucleotides are TGCGCCAGCGGGGGGGGCTCCTACAATGAGCAGTTCTTC.